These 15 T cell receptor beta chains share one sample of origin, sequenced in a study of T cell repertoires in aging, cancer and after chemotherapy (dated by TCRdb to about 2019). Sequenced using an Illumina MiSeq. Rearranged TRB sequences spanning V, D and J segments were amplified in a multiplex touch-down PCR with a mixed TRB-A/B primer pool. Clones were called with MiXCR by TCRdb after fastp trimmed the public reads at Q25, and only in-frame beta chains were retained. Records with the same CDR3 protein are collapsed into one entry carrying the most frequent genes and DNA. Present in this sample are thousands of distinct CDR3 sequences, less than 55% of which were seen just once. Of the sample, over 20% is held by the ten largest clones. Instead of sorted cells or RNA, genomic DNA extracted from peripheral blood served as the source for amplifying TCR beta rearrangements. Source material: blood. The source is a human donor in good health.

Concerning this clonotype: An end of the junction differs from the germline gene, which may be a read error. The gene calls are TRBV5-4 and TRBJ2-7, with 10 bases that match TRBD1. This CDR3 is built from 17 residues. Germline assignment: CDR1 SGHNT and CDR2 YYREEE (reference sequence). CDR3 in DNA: TGCGCCAGCAGCTTGTCGTCCTCGGGACAGGGGTTCTACGAGCAGTACTTC. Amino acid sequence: CASSLSSSGQGFYEQYF.

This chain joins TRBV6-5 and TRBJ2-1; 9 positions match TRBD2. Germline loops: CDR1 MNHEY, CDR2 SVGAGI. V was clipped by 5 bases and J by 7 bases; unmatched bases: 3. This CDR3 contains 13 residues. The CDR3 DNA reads TGTGCCAGCAGTCTCGGACTAGCGAATGAGCAGTTCTTC. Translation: CASSLGLANEQFF.

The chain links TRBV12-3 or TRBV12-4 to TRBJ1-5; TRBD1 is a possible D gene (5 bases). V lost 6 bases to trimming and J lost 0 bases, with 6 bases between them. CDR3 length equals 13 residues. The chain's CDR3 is CASRGLSNQPQHF. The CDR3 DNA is TGTGCCAGCAGGGGGCTTAGCAATCAGCCCCAGCATTTT.

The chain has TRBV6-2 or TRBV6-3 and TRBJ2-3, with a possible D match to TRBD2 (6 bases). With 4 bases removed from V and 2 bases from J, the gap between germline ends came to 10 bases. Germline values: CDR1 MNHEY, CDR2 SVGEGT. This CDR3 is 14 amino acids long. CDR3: CASSSGLLTDTQYF. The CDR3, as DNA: TGTGCCAGCAGTTCGGGACTTCTCACAGATACGCAGTATTTT.

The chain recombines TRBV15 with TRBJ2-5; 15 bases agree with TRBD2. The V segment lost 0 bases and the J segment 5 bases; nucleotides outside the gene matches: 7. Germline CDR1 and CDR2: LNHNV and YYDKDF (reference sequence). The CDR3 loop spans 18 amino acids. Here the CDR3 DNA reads TGTGCCACCAGCAGAGATTGGACTAGCGGGAGGGCCGGGGAGACCCAGTACTTC. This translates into CATSRDWTSGRAGETQYF.

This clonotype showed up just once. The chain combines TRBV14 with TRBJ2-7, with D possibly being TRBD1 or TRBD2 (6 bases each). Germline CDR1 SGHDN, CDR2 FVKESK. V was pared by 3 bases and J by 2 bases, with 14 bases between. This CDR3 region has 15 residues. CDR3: CASSQGRRGAYEQYF. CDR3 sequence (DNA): TGTGCCAGCAGCCAGGGACGGAGGGGGGCCTACGAGCAGTACTTC.

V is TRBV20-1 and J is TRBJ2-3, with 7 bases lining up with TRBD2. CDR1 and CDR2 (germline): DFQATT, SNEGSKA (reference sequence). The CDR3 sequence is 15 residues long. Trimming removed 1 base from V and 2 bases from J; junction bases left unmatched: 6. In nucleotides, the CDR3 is TGCAGTGCTAGAGGGACGGGGGGATCCACAGATACGCAGTATTTT. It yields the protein CSARGTGGSTDTQYF.

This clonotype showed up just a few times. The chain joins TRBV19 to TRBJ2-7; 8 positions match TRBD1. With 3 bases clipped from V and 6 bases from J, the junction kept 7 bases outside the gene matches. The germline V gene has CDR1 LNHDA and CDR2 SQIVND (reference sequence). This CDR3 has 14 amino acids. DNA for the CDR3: TGTGCCAGTAGTATGACGCGGGACAGGCTCGAGCAGTACTTC. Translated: CASSMTRDRLEQYF.

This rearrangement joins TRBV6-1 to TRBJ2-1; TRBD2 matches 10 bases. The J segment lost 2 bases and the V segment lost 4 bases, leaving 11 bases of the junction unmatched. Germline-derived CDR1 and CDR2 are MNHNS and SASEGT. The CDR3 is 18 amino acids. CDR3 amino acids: CASSAVLAGVGPYNEQFF. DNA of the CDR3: TGTGCCAGCAGTGCGGTGCTAGCGGGGGTTGGACCCTACAATGAGCAGTTCTTC.

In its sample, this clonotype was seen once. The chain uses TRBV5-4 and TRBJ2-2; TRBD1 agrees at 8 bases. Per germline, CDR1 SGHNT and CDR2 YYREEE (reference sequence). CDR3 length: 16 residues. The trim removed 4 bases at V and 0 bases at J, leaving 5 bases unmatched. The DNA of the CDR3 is TGTGCCAGCAGCCAGAAGACAGGGGCGAACACCGGGGAGCTGTTTTTT. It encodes CASSQKTGANTGELFF. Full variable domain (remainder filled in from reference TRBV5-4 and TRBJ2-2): ETGVTQSPTHLIKTRGQQVTLRCSSQSGHNTVSWYQQALGQGPQFIFQYYREEENGRGNFPPRFSGLQFPNYSSELNVNALELDDSALYLCASSQKTGANTGELFFGEGSRLTVL.

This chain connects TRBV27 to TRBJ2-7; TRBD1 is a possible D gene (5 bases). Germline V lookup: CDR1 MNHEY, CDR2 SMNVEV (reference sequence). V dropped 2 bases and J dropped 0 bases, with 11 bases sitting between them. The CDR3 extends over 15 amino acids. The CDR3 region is CASSLGRADSYEQYF. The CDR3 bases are TGTGCCAGCAGTTTAGGCAGGGCGGACTCCTACGAGCAGTACTTC.

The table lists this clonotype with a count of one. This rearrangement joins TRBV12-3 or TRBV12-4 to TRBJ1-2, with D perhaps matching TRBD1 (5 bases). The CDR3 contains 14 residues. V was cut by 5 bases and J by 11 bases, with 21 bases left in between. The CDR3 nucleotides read TGTGCCAGCAGTCCACCCCCGGGACGGAAGGTATACACCTTC. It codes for CASSPPPGRKVYTF.

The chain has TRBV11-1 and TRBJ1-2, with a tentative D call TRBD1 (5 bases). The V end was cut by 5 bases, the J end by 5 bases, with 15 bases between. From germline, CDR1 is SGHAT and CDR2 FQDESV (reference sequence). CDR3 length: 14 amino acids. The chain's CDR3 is CASSPAPQVYGYTF. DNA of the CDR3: TGTGCCAGCAGCCCCGCCCCACAGGTATATGGCTACACCTTC.

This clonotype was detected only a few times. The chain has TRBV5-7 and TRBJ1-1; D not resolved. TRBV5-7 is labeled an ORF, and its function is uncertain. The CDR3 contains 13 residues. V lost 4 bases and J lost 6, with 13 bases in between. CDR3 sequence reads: CASSPGSDAEAFF. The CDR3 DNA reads TGTGCCAGCAGCCCCGGAAGTGACGCTGAAGCTTTCTTT.

This CDR3 is CASSEIAGSTDTQYF. The CDR3, as DNA: TGTGCCAGCAGTGAAATAGCGGGGAGCACAGATACGCAGTATTTT. This sequence joins TRBV6-4 and TRBJ2-3; TRBD2 matches at 8 bases. V lost 3 bases, J lost 0 bases, and 2 bases stayed unmatched. The length of the CDR3 is 15 residues. Germline V lookup: CDR1 MRHNA, CDR2 SNTAGT.